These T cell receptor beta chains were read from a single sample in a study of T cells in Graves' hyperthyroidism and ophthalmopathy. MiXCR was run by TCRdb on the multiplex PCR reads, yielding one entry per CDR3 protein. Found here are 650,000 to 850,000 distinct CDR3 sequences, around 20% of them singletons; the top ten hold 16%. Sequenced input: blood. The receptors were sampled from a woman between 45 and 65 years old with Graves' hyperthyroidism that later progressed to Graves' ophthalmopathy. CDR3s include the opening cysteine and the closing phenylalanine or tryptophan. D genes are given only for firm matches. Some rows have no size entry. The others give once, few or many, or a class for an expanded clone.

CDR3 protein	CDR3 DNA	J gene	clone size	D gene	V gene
CASSLDGISYEQYF	TGTGCCAGCAGCTTGGACGGAATCTCCTACGAGCAGTACTTC	TRBJ2-7	.	.	TRBV7-9
CAWSAGGPGNQPQHF	TGTGCCTGGAGTGCGGGGGGCCCCGGCAATCAGCCCCAGCATTTT	TRBJ1-5	.	.	TRBV30
CASKVPRGPSTEAFF	TGTGCCAGCAAGGTTCCTAGGGGGCCTAGCACTGAAGCTTTCTTT	TRBJ1-1	.	TRBD1	TRBV2
CATSFSGGLSVDEQFF	TGTGCCACCAGTTTCAGCGGGGGATTAAGTGTGGATGAGCAGTTCTTC	TRBJ2-1	few	TRBD2	TRBV15
CSAGAGTEAFF	TGCAGTGCAGGGGCGGGGACTGAAGCTTTCTTT	TRBJ1-1	many	.	TRBV20-1
CSVERRTQGETQYF	TGCAGCGTTGAACGCAGGACCCAGGGAGAGACCCAGTACTTC	TRBJ2-5	few	.	TRBV29-1
CASGPGNSGNTIYF	TGCGCCAGCGGACCGGGAAACTCTGGAAACACCATATATTTT	TRBJ1-3	.	.	TRBV10-1
CASSLQGWGYGYTF	TGTGCCAGCAGCCTACAGGGTTGGGGGTATGGCTACACCTTC	TRBJ1-2	few	.	TRBV12-3/TRBV12-4
CASADRGNTEAFF	TGCGCCAGCGCAGACAGGGGGAACACTGAAGCTTTCTTT	TRBJ1-1	few	TRBD1	TRBV10-2
CASSQTGTGNSPLHF	TGTGCCAGCAGCCAAACCGGGACAGGGAATTCACCCCTCCACTTT	TRBJ1-6	.	TRBD1	TRBV3-1
CASSLGQLKPLNEKLFF	TGTGCCAGCAGCTTGGGACAGTTAAAGCCCCTTAATGAAAAACTGTTTTTT	TRBJ1-4	.	.	TRBV5-6
CSASSYRGENIQYF	TGCAGTGCTAGTTCTTACAGGGGGGAAAACATTCAGTACTTC	TRBJ2-4	.	TRBD1	TRBV20-1
CASRESTYGYTF	TGCGCCAGCAGGGAGTCCACCTATGGCTACACCTTC	TRBJ1-2	many	.	TRBV5-1
CASSTRLAVQETQYF	TGTGCCAGCAGCACCCGACTAGCGGTCCAAGAGACCCAGTACTTC	TRBJ2-5	many	TRBD2	TRBV12-3/TRBV12-4
CASSLGYGNTIYF	TGTGCCAGCAGCTTGGGTTACGGAAACACCATATATTTT	TRBJ1-3	few	.	TRBV11-3
CSARDMSPGANVLTF	TGCAGTGCTAGAGATATGAGTCCTGGGGCCAACGTCCTGACTTTC	TRBJ2-6	.	.	TRBV20-1